Listed below are T cell receptor beta chains from one sample, sequenced in a study of regulatory T cells in long-lasting Graves disease. In TCRdb, the multiplex PCR reads were re-called with MiXCR into one record per CDR3 protein. The sample includes about 240,000 distinct CDR3 sequences, 20% to 25% of them seen just once. Specimen: peripheral blood mononuclear cells (PBMCs), collected at new diagnosis, from a patient treated with antithyroid drugs. These receptors all come from a female donor with Graves disease. Each CDR3 is given with its conserved first and last residue. Each record gives: V gene, J gene, D gene, CDR3 length, clone size, CDR3 protein, CDR3 DNA. D genes are given only for firm matches. Size values are once, few and many counts, or a class for expanded clones, and some rows have none.

v_call: TRBV10-3
j_call: TRBJ2-4
d_call: TRBD1
cdr3_length: 12
clone_size: few
cdr3_aa: CAISESGQGEYF
cdr3_nt: TGTGCCATCAGTGAGTCAGGACAGGGCGAGTACTTC

v_call: TRBV7-3
j_call: TRBJ2-3
d_call: NA
cdr3_length: 13
clone_size: many
cdr3_aa: CASSLRLADTQYF
cdr3_nt: TGTGCCAGCAGCTTAAGGCTAGCAGATACGCAGTATTTT

v_call: TRBV20-1
j_call: TRBJ2-2
d_call: NA
cdr3_length: 14
clone_size: many
cdr3_aa: CSAGGPGRAGELFF
cdr3_nt: TGCAGTGCGGGGGGGCCAGGGCGGGCCGGGGAGCTGTTTTTT

v_call: TRBV7-6
j_call: TRBJ2-3
d_call: NA
cdr3_length: 14
clone_size: once
cdr3_aa: CASSFQRGTDTQYF
cdr3_nt: TGTGCCAGCAGCTTCCAAAGGGGCACAGATACGCAGTATTTT

v_call: TRBV12-3/TRBV12-4
j_call: TRBJ1-2
d_call: NA
cdr3_length: 16
clone_size: few
cdr3_aa: CASSLNSLRVNYGYTF
cdr3_nt: TGTGCCAGCAGTTTAAACAGCCTTCGAGTTAACTATGGCTACACCTTC

v_call: TRBV10-3
j_call: TRBJ2-7
d_call: TRBD2
cdr3_length: 15
clone_size: many
cdr3_aa: CAISSTSGRADEQYF
cdr3_nt: TGTGCCATCAGTTCGACTAGCGGGAGGGCTGACGAGCAGTACTTC

v_call: TRBV19
j_call: TRBJ1-1
d_call: NA
cdr3_length: 14
clone_size: few
cdr3_aa: CASSIGSIQDEAFF
cdr3_nt: TGTGCCAGTAGTATAGGCAGCATCCAAGATGAAGCTTTCTTT

v_call: TRBV6-1
j_call: TRBJ1-6
d_call: TRBD1
cdr3_length: 15
clone_size: few
cdr3_aa: CASRWGTGVNSPLHF
cdr3_nt: TGTGCCAGCAGGTGGGGGACAGGAGTAAATTCACCCCTCCACTTT

v_call: TRBV20-1
j_call: TRBJ2-1
d_call: TRBD2
cdr3_length: 14
clone_size: NA
cdr3_aa: CSAETSGGLNEQFF
cdr3_nt: TGCAGTGCTGAGACTAGCGGGGGGTTGAATGAGCAGTTCTTC

v_call: TRBV4-1
j_call: TRBJ2-2
d_call: NA
cdr3_length: 15
clone_size: many
cdr3_aa: CASSQDDRDTGELFF
cdr3_nt: TGCGCCAGCAGCCAAGATGACCGGGACACCGGGGAGCTGTTTTTT

v_call: TRBV18
j_call: TRBJ1-2
d_call: NA
cdr3_length: 15
clone_size: few
cdr3_aa: CASSPPYRAGYGYTF
cdr3_nt: TGTGCCAGCTCACCCCCTTATCGGGCGGGCTATGGCTACACCTTC

v_call: TRBV15
j_call: TRBJ2-7
d_call: NA
cdr3_length: 14
clone_size: many
cdr3_aa: CATSARQGGYEQYF
cdr3_nt: TGTGCCACCAGCGCCCGACAGGGAGGCTACGAGCAGTACTTC

v_call: TRBV25-1
j_call: TRBJ2-6
d_call: NA
cdr3_length: 15
clone_size: NA
cdr3_aa: CASSDVGSGANVLTF
cdr3_nt: TGTGCCAGCAGTGACGTGGGCTCTGGGGCCAACGTCCTGACTTTC

v_call: TRBV20-1
j_call: TRBJ1-5
d_call: TRBD1
cdr3_length: 12
clone_size: many
cdr3_aa: CSAKQGNQPQHF
cdr3_nt: TGCAGTGCGAAACAGGGGAATCAGCCCCAGCATTTT

v_call: TRBV12-3/TRBV12-4
j_call: TRBJ2-7
d_call: NA
cdr3_length: 15
clone_size: many
cdr3_aa: CASSLGLGISYEQYF
cdr3_nt: TGTGCCAGCAGTTTAGGGTTGGGCATTTCCTACGAGCAGTACTTC

v_call: TRBV20-1
j_call: TRBJ2-3
d_call: TRBD1
cdr3_length: 14
clone_size: NA
cdr3_aa: CSAAHRGQADTQYF
cdr3_nt: TGCAGTGCTGCGCACAGGGGCCAGGCAGATACGCAGTATTTT

v_call: TRBV4-3
j_call: TRBJ2-5
d_call: TRBD2
cdr3_length: 17
clone_size: once
cdr3_aa: CASSQVYASGIQETQYF
cdr3_nt: TGCGCCAGCAGCCAAGTTTATGCTAGCGGGATCCAAGAGACCCAGTACTTC

v_call: TRBV5-5
j_call: TRBJ2-7
d_call: NA
cdr3_length: 15
clone_size: many
cdr3_aa: CASSFPGALSYEQYF
cdr3_nt: TGTGCCAGCAGCTTTCCAGGGGCCCTCTCCTACGAGCAGTACTTC

v_call: TRBV19
j_call: TRBJ2-7
d_call: TRBD2
cdr3_length: 14
clone_size: NA
cdr3_aa: CASRPGTSRTEQYF
cdr3_nt: TGTGCCAGTAGACCCGGGACTAGCCGTACCGAGCAGTACTTC

v_call: TRBV9
j_call: TRBJ2-5
d_call: NA
cdr3_length: 13
clone_size: NA
cdr3_aa: CASSVEERAAQYF
cdr3_nt: TGTGCCAGCAGCGTAGAGGAAAGGGCGGCCCAGTACTTC

v_call: TRBV4-3
j_call: TRBJ1-1
d_call: TRBD1
cdr3_length: 14
clone_size: few
cdr3_aa: CASSQAPGQGKAFF
cdr3_nt: TGCGCCAGCAGCCAAGCACCGGGACAGGGGAAAGCTTTCTTT

v_call: TRBV2
j_call: TRBJ2-2
d_call: TRBD1
cdr3_length: 14
clone_size: NA
cdr3_aa: CASSDRGRPGELFF
cdr3_nt: TGTGCCAGCAGTGACAGGGGGCGTCCCGGGGAGCTGTTTTTT

v_call: TRBV29-1
j_call: TRBJ2-3
d_call: TRBD2
cdr3_length: 14
clone_size: few
cdr3_aa: CSGRSGMVMDTQYF
cdr3_nt: TGCAGCGGACGTAGCGGGATGGTTATGGATACGCAGTATTTT

v_call: TRBV2
j_call: TRBJ1-2
d_call: TRBD1
cdr3_length: 17
clone_size: NA
cdr3_aa: CASSGERTGPSNYGYTF
cdr3_nt: TGTGCCAGCAGTGGGGAGCGGACAGGACCATCGAACTATGGCTACACCTTC

v_call: TRBV7-3
j_call: TRBJ1-1
d_call: NA
cdr3_length: 14
clone_size: NA
cdr3_aa: CASSYMGGGTEAFF
cdr3_nt: TGTGCCAGCAGCTATATGGGGGGGGGCACTGAAGCTTTCTTT

v_call: TRBV7-2
j_call: TRBJ2-2
d_call: TRBD1
cdr3_length: 14
clone_size: many
cdr3_aa: CASSLGTGAGELFF
cdr3_nt: TGTGCCAGCAGCTTAGGGACAGGGGCCGGGGAGCTGTTTTTT

v_call: TRBV6-1
j_call: TRBJ2-7
d_call: TRBD1
cdr3_length: 14
clone_size: many
cdr3_aa: CASRRTGGPSEQYF
cdr3_nt: TGTGCCAGCAGAAGAACAGGGGGCCCCAGCGAGCAGTACTTC

v_call: TRBV3-1
j_call: TRBJ2-1
d_call: NA
cdr3_length: 12
clone_size: many
cdr3_aa: CASSQGLDEQFF
cdr3_nt: TGTGCCAGCAGCCAAGGTCTAGATGAGCAGTTCTTC

v_call: TRBV4-3
j_call: TRBJ1-2
d_call: NA
cdr3_length: 15
clone_size: few
cdr3_aa: CASSQGYRDNYGYTF
cdr3_nt: TGCGCCAGCAGCCAAGGATATCGGGACAACTATGGCTACACCTTC